This T cell receptor (beta chain) was identified during a study of blood T cell repertoires in COVID-19. As for the study in general: The samples span acute and convalescent COVID-19 from the United States, Italy and Spain. From T cells, B-cell-depleted T cells, or PBMCs came the material, which was cDNA or gDNA.

In the original analysis: It was from reference gene primer amplification that nucleated cell counts were estimated. Repertoires were generated with immunoSEQ multiplex PCR, while TCRdb's copy carries only in-frame clones and drops some. V and J calls and clone size follow that table, whereas D and trimming were derived from the DNA. This table holds some 150,000 clones, around nine tenths found once. The germline V gene has CDR1 MGHRA and CDR2 YSYEKL. The CDR3 extends over 13 amino acids. V lost 1 base and J lost 0, with 2 bases in between. The receptor was isolated from a woman between 45 and 60 years old with active or convalescent COVID-19. Input material: peripheral blood. The chain carries TRBV4-1 and TRBJ2-3, with D uncertain. The CDR3 here is CASSQVSTDTQYF. The CDR3 DNA follows: TGCGCCAGCAGCCAAGTAAGCACAGATACGCAGTATTTT.